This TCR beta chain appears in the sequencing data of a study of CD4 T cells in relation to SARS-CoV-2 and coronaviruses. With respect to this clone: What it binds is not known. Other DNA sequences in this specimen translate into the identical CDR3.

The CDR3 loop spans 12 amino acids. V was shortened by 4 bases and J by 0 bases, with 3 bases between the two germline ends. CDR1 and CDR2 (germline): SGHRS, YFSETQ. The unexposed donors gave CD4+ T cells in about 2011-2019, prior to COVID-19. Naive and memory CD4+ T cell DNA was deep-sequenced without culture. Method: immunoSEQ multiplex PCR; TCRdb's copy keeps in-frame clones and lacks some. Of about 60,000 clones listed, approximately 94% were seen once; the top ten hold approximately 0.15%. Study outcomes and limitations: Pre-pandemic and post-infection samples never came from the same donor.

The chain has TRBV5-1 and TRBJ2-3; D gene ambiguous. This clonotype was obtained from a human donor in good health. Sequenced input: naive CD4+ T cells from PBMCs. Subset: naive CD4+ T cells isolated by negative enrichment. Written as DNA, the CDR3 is TGCGCCAGCAGCCTAAGCACAGATACGCAGTATTTT. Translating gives CASSLSTDTQYF.